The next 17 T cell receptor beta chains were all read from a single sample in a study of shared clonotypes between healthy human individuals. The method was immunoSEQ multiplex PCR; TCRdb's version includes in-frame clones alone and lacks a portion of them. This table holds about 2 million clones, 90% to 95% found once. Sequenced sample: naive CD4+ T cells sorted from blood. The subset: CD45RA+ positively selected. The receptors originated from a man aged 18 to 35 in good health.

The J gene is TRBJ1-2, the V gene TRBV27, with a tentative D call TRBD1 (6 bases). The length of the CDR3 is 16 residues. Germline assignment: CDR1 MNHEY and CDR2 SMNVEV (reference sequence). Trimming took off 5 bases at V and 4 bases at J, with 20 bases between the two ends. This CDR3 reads CASSPILLGGVYGYTF. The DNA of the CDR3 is TGTGCCAGCAGTCCGATTCTATTGGGGGGCGTCTATGGCTACACCTTC.

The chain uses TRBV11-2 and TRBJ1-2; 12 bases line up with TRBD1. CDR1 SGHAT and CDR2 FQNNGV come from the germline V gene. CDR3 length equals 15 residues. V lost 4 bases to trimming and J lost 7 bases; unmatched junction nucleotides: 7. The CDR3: CASSSSGTGGGGYTF. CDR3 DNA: TGTGCCAGCAGCTCCTCCGGGACAGGGGGCGGTGGCTACACCTTC. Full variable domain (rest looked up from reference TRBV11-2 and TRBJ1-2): EAGVAQSPRYKIIEKRQSVAFWCNPISGHATLYWYQQILGQGPKLLIQFQNNGVVDDSQLPKDRFSAERLKGVDSTLKIQPAKLEDSAVYLCASSSSGTGGGGYTFGSGTRLTVV.

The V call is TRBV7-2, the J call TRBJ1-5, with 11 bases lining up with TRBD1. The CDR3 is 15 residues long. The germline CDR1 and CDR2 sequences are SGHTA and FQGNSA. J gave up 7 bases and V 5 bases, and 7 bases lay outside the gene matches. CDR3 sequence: CASSPGQGANQPQHF. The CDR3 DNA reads TGTGCCAGCAGCCCCGGACAGGGGGCAAACCAGCCCCAGCATTTT.

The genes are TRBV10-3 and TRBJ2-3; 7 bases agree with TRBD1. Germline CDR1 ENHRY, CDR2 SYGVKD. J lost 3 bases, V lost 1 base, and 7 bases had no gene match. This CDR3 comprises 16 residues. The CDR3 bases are TGTGCCATCAGTGAGTGGGCAGGGGGTCGTACAGATACGCAGTATTTT. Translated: CAISEWAGGRTDTQYF.

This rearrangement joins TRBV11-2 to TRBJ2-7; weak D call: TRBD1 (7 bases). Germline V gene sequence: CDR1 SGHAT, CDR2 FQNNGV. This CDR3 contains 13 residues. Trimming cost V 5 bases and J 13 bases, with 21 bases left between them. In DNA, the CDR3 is TGTGCCAGCAGCCCTGCGGGACAGCACGTCCCCTACTTC. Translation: CASSPAGQHVPYF.

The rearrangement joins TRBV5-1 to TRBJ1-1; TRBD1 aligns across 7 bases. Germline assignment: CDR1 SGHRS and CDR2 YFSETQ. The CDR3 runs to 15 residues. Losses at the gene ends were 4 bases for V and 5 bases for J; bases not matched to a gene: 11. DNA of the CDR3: TGCGCCAGCAGCACCTCACAGGGGTTGAGGACTGAAGCTTTCTTT. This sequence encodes CASSTSQGLRTEAFF.

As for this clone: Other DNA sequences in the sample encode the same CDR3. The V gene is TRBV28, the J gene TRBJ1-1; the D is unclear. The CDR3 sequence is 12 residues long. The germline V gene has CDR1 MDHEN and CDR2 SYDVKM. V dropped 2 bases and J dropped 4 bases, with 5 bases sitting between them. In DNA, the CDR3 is TGTGCCAGCAGTTTAAAAGGCACTGAAGCTTTCTTT. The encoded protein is CASSLKGTEAFF.

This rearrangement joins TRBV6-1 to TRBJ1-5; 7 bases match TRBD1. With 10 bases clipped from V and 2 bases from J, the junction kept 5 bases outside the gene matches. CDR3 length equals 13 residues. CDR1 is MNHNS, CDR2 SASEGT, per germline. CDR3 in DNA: TGTGCCACCAGGGGGGAGGGCAATCAGCCCCAGCATTTT. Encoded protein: CATRGEGNQPQHF.

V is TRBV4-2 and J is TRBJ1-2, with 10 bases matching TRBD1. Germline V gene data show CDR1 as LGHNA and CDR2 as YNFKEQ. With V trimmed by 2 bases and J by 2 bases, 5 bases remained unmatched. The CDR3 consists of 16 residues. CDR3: CASSQPPGQGNYGYTF. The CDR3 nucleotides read TGTGCCAGCAGCCAACCCCCGGGACAGGGGAACTATGGCTACACCTTC.

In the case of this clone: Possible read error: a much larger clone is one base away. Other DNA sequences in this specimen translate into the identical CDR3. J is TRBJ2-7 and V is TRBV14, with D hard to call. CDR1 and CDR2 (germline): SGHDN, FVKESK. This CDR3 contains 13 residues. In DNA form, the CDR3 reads TGTGCCAGCAGTCAAGATGGGCCCTACGAGCAGTACTTC. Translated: CASSQDGPYEQYF.

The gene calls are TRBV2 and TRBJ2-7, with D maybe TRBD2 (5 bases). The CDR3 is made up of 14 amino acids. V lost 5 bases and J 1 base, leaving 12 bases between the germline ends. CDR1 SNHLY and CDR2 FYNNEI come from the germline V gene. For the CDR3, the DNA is TGTGCCAGCAGTACTAGTCCTACGTCCTACGAGCAGTACTTC. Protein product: CASSTSPTSYEQYF.

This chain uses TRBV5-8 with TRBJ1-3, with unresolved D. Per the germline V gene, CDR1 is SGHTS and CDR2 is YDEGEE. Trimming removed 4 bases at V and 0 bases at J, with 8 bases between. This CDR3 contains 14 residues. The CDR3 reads CASSQQSSGNTIYF. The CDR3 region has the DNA TGTGCCAGCAGCCAGCAGAGCTCTGGAAACACCATATATTTT. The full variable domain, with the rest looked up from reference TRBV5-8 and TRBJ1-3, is EAGVTQSPTHLIKTRGQQATLRCSPISGHTSVYWYQQALGLGLQFLLWYDEGEERNRGNFPPRFSGRQFPNYSSELNVNALELEDSALYLCASSQQSSGNTIYFGEGSWLTVV.

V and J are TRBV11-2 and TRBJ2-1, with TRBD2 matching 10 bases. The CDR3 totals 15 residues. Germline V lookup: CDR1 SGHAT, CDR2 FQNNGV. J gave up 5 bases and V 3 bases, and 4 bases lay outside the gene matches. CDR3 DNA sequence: TGTGCCAGCAGCTTGGCAACTAGCGGGAACAATGAGCAGTTCTTC. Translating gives CASSLATSGNNEQFF. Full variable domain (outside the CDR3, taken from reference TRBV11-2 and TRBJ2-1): EAGVAQSPRYKIIEKRQSVAFWCNPISGHATLYWYQQILGQGPKLLIQFQNNGVVDDSQLPKDRFSAERLKGVDSTLKIQPAKLEDSAVYLCASSLATSGNNEQFFGPGTRLTVL.

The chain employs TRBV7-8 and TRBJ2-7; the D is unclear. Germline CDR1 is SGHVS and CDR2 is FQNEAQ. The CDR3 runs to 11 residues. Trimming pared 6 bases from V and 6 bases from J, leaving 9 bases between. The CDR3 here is CASSRPGEQYF. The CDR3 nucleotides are TGTGCCAGCAGTCGACCAGGCGAGCAGTACTTC.

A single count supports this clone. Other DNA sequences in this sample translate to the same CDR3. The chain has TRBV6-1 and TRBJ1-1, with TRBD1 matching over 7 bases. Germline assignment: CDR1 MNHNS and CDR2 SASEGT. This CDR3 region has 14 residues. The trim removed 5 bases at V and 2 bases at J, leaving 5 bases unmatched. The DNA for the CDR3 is TGTGCCAGCAGTAGGACAGGACTTAACACTGAAGCTTTCTTT. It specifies CASSRTGLNTEAFF.

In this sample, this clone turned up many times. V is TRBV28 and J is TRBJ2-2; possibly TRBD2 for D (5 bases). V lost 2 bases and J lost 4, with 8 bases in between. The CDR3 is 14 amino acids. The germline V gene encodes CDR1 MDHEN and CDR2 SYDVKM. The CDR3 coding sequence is TGTGCCAGCAGTTTAGACGGGGTCACCGGGGAGCTGTTTTTT. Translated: CASSLDGVTGELFF. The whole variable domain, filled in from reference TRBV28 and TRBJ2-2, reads DVKVTQSSRYLVKRTGEKVFLECVQDMDHENMFWYRQDPGLGLRLIYFSYDVKMKEKGDIPEGYSVSREKKERFSLILESASTNQTSMYLCASSLDGVTGELFFGEGSRLTVL.

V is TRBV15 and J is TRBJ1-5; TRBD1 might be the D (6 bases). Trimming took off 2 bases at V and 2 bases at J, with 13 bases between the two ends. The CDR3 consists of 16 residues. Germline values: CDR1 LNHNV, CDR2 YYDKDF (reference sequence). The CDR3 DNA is TGTGCCACCAGCAGACCTCCCGGGGGCGGCAATCAGCCCCAGCATTTT. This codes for CATSRPPGGGNQPQHF.